The 2 T cell receptor beta chains listed next were all sequenced from one sample in a study of blood T cell repertoires in COVID-19 (dated by TCRdb to the early 2020s). Receptor amplification or capture employed the immunoSEQ multiplex PCR assay. In its TCRdb copy, this immuneACCESS table keeps in-frame sequences only and misses some clones. Where compared with another copy, unresolved V genes explain less than half of these, and the others have no known cause. The sample records 150,000 to 200,000 clones, roughly 85% of which are singletons. Around 4.8% of the sample goes to the ten largest clones. The source material was PBMCs or T cells enriched from blood (not recorded which). These receptors all stem from a woman in her forties or fifties who had recovered from COVID-19.

Concerning this clone: Mismatch with germline at one junction end may stem from a read error. The chain employs TRBV27 and TRBJ2-1; TRBD1 aligns across 12 bases. This CDR3 spans 12 amino acids. Per the germline V gene, CDR1 is MNHEY and CDR2 is SMNVEV (reference sequence). The CDR3 DNA follows: TGTGCCAGCAGTCCAGGGACAGGGGGCGAAGTCTTC. It specifies CASSPGTGGEVF.

J is TRBJ1-5 and V is TRBV7-9; D not certain. Germline-derived CDR1 and CDR2 are SEHNR and FQNEAQ (reference sequence). V lost 4 bases and J lost 8, with 9 bases in between. The CDR3 length is 12 residues. The CDR3 here is CASSWAEEPQHF. The CDR3 DNA follows: TGTGCCAGCAGCTGGGCGGAGGAGCCCCAGCATTTT. The variable domain in full, with the rest retrieved from reference TRBV7-9 and TRBJ1-5, is DTGVSQNPRHKITKRGQNVTFRCDPISEHNRLYWYRQTLGQGPEFLTYFQNEAQLEKSRLLSDRFSAERPKGSFSTLEIQRTEQGDSAMYLCASSWAEEPQHFGDGTRLSIL.